This TCR beta chain was identified in a study of T cells in narcolepsy. Assay: immunoSEQ multiplex PCR; the TCRdb copy retains only in-frame clones and omits some. The table has around 25,000 clones, 81% seen once. This CDR3 is 15 amino acids long. V lost 7 bases and J 4 bases, leaving 19 bases between the germline ends. From germline, CDR1 is SEHNR and CDR2 FQNEAQ (reference sequence). The chain joins TRBV7-9 to TRBJ1-2, with a weak D call TRBD1 (5 bases). The receptor's source is a human donor in good health. The specimen was memory (CD45RA-) CD4+ T cells from blood. The CDR3 DNA reads as TGTGCCAGCACCAAAACGGAGACAGCTAGCTATGGCTACACCTTC. Amino acid sequence: CASTKTETASYGYTF. Full variable domain (rest looked up from reference TRBV7-9 and TRBJ1-2): DTGVSQNPRHKITKRGQNVTFRCDPISEHNRLYWYRQTLGQGPEFLTYFQNEAQLEKSRLLSDRFSAERPKGSFSTLEIQRTEQGDSAMYLCASTKTETASYGYTFGSGTRLTVV.